Below are 5 T cell receptor beta chains sequenced from a single sample in a study of cytotoxic CD8 clonotypes in ibrutinib-treated CLL. Clones were read by immunoSEQ multiplex PCR, and TCRdb kept only the in-frame ones, dropping some. This table holds approximately 67,000 clones, approximately 80% found once. This specimen consisted of PBMCs, obtained at disease progression, from a patient treated with ibrutinib. Source of these receptors: a human donor with chronic lymphocytic leukemia.

The chain couples TRBV5-1 to TRBJ2-2; TRBD2 agrees at 13 bases. The CDR3 length is 16 residues. V gave up 2 bases and J gave up 4 bases; unmatched junction bases: 2. Germline CDR1 is SGHRS and CDR2 is YFSETQ. As DNA, the CDR3 is TGCGCCAGCAGCTTTACTAGCGGGAGGGTCACCGGGGAGCTGTTTTTT. The encoded protein is CASSFTSGRVTGELFF.

This clone was picked up one time. The CDR3 DNA reads TGTGCCAGCAGCTACCCAAACCAGGGGGCCGCTACTAACTATGGCTACACCTTC. Translation: CASSYPNQGAATNYGYTF. The chain uses TRBV28 and TRBJ1-2; 8 nucleotides match TRBD1. With V trimmed by 6 bases and J by 0 bases, 15 bases remained unmatched. The CDR3 sequence is 18 residues long. Germline V gene sequence: CDR1 MDHEN, CDR2 SYDVKM.

The V call is TRBV7-3, the J call TRBJ2-3; 8 positions agree with TRBD1. This CDR3 contains 14 residues. The ends lost 5 bases at V and 3 bases at J; junction bases unmatched: 4. CDR1 is SGHTA and CDR2 is FQGTGA in the germline V gene. CDR3 sequence: CASSTWTGTDTQYF. CDR3 in DNA: TGTGCCAGCAGCACTTGGACAGGGACAGATACGCAGTATTTT.

The rearrangement links TRBV5-1 to TRBJ2-5; D call uncertain. Germline V gene sequence: CDR1 SGHRS, CDR2 YFSETQ. The CDR3 covers 16 residues. Trimming removed 0 bases at V and 5 bases at J, with 17 bases between. The CDR3 DNA follows: TGCGCCAGCAGCTTGGGTGGCAAAAATATCGTGGAGACCCAGTACTTC. It is translated as CASSLGGKNIVETQYF.

This rearrangement joins TRBV29-1 to TRBJ2-1; 9 nucleotides match TRBD1. This CDR3 spans 13 amino acids. Germline CDR1 reads SQVTM; CDR2 reads ANQGSEA. V shed 6 bases and J 8 bases; nucleotides not matched to a gene: 8. For the CDR3, the DNA is TGCAGCGTGGGGGGACAGGGTCACGATGAGCAGTTCTTC. Encoded protein: CSVGGQGHDEQFF.